This TCR beta chain was documented in a study of cytomegalovirus exposure and HLA in healthy donors. The PCR was carried out with 60 Vbeta primers and 13 Jbeta primers. The assay was immunoSEQ multiplex PCR, and TCRdb's table has in-frame clones only and misses some. The sample consists of under 200,000 clones, under 85% of them appearing once. Study results and limitations: The study designated roughly 160 TCR beta chains cytomegalovirus-associated. A likely sequencing artifact accounted for one observed cluster of highly shared sequence variants. Immune exposure information comprised only CMV serostatus.

Note on this clone: Its antigen remains unknown. The junction shows a germline mismatch at one end, possibly a read error.

The clonotype comes from a young woman in good health and CMV-seropositive. The sequenced material came from PBMCs.

The CDR3 sequence is CASSDGGPTDTQYF. The CDR3 bases are TGTGCTAGCAGTGACGGGGGGCCCACAGATACGCAGTATTTT. The rearrangement joins TRBV7-7 to TRBJ2-3; D might be TRBD2 (7 bases). Germline CDR1 is SSHAT and CDR2 is FNYEAQ (reference sequence). The CDR3 spans 14 residues.